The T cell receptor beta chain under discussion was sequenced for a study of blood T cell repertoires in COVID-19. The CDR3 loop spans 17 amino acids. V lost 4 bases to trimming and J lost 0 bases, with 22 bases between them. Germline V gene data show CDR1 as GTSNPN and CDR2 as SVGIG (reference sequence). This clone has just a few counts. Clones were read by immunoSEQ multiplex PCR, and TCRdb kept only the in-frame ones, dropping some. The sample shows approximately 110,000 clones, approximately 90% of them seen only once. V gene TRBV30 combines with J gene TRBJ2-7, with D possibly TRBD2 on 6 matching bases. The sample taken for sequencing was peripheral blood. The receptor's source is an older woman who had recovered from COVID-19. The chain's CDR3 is CAWTRPGPSAASYEQYF. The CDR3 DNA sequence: TGTGCCTGGACCCGACCCGGCCCTAGCGCCGCCTCCTACGAGCAGTACTTC.